The rows below give T cell receptor beta chains drawn from one sample of a study of blood T cells in healthy people across ages. One entry per CDR3 protein results from TCRdb running MiXCR on the 5' RACE reads. The sample includes roughly 680,000 distinct CDR3 sequences, over 40% of them seen just once. The sequencing sample was made of blood. The receptors come from a woman of 80 years or more in good health. CDR3s leave out the opening cysteine and the closing phenylalanine or tryptophan.

J gene	V gene	CDR3 protein
TRBJ2-7	TRBV5-1	ASSSTGSFGYEQY
TRBJ2-5	TRBV2	ASSAQGRETQY
TRBJ2-1	TRBV27	ASSLRGGTYNEQF
TRBJ2-1	TRBV7-2	ASSSTGLEQF
TRBJ2-7	TRBV3-1	ASSQAYLRGEQY
TRBJ2-3	TRBV12-3/TRBV12-4	ASSFWSSGYTDTQY
TRBJ2-1	TRBV20-1	SARDPNRVNNEQF
TRBJ2-4	TRBV10-3	AISPSGRDKNIQY
TRBJ1-5	TRBV29-1	SVGDRINQPQH
TRBJ2-7	TRBV27	ASGTASSYEQY
TRBJ2-7	TRBV15	ATSRNRGAYEQY
TRBJ1-2	TRBV9	ASRKTDSQYGYT
TRBJ1-1	TRBV5-1	ASSLLRVDTEAF
TRBJ1-4	TRBV6-1	ASVRYLGRQSTNEKLF
TRBJ2-5	TRBV24-1	ATSVKNQLTETQY
TRBJ2-3	TRBV20-1	SARNRLALITDTQY